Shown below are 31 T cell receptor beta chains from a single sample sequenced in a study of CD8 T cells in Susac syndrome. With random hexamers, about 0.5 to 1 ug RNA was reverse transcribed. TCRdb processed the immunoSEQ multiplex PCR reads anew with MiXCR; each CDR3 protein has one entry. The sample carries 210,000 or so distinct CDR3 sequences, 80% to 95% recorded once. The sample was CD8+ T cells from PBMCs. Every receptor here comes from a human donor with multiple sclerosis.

The CDR3 reads CASSYRDRDTQYF. In DNA form, the CDR3 reads TGTGCCAGCAGTTACCGGGACCGAGATACGCAGTATTTT. V is TRBV12-3 or TRBV12-4 and J is TRBJ2-3; D tentatively reads TRBD1 or TRBD2 (5 bases each). Trimming removed 4 bases from V and 5 bases from J, with 10 bases in between. This CDR3 comprises 13 residues.

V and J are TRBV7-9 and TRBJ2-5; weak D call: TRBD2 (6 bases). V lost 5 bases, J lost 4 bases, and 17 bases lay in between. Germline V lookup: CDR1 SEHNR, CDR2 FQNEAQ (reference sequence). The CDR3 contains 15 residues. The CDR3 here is CASSLPPSVRETQYF. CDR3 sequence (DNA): TGTGCCAGCAGCCTTCCTCCTAGCGTTCGAGAGACCCAGTACTTC.

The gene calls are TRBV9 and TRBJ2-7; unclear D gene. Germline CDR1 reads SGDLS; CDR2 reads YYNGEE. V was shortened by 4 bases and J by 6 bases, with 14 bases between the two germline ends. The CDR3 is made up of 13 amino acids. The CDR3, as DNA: TGTGCCAGCAGCTCCCTCAAGGATGGCGAGCAGTACTTC. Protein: CASSSLKDGEQYF.

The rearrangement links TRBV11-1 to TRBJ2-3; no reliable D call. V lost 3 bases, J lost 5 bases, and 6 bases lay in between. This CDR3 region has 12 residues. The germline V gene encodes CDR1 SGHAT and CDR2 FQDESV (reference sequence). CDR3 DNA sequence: TGTGCCAGCAGCTTTCGGGTAGATACGCAGTATTTT. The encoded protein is CASSFRVDTQYF.

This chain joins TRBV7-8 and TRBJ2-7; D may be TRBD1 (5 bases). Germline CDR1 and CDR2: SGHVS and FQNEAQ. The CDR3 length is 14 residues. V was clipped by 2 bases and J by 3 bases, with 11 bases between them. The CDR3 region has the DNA TGTGCCAGCAGCTTAAGGGGTTCCCGCTACGAGCAGTACTTC. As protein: CASSLRGSRYEQYF.

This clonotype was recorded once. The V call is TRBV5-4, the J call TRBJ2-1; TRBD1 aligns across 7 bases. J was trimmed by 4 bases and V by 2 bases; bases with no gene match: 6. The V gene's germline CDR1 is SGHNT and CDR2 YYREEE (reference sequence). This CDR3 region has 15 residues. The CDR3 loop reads CASSFRGGLYNEQFF. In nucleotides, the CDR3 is TGTGCCAGCAGCTTTAGAGGGGGCCTGTACAATGAGCAGTTCTTC.

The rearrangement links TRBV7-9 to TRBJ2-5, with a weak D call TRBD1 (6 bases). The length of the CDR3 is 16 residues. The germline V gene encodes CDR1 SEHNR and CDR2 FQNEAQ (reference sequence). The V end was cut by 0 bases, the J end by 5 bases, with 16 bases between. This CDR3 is CASSLAGWQGSETQYF. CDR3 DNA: TGTGCCAGCAGCTTAGCCGGTTGGCAGGGGTCTGAGACCCAGTACTTC.

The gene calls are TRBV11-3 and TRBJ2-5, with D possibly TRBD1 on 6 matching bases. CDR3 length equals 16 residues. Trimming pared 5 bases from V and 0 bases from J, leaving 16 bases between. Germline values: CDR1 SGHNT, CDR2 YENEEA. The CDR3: CASSPWDTKYQETQYF. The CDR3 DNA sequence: TGTGCCAGCAGCCCTTGGGACACCAAGTACCAAGAGACCCAGTACTTC.

The DNA for the CDR3 is TGTGCCAGCAGAAAAAGCGGGAACTCCTACGAGCAGTACTTC. Translation: CASRKSGNSYEQYF. The rearrangement uses TRBV6-2 or TRBV6-3 and TRBJ2-7; TRBD2 agrees at 7 bases. V shed 6 bases, J shed 0 bases, and the junction held 5 bases outside the gene matches. Germline values: CDR1 MNHEY, CDR2 SVGEGT. This CDR3 has 14 amino acids.

DNA for the CDR3: TGTGCCAGCAGCTCCTCACAGGGTTGGGCCGGGGAGCTGTTTTTT. Protein sequence: CASSSSQGWAGELFF. The genes are TRBV5-6 and TRBJ2-2; D might be TRBD1 (6 bases). There are 15 residues in the CDR3. V lost 3 bases to trimming and J lost 6 bases, with 15 bases between them. In germline, CDR1 is SGHDT, CDR2 YYEEEE. Using reference TRBV5-6 and TRBJ2-2 for the parts outside the CDR3, the full variable domain is DAGVTQSPTHLIKTRGQQVTLRCSPKSGHDTVSWYQQALGQGPQFIFQYYEEEERQRGNFPDRFSGHQFPNYSSELNVNALLLGDSALYLCASSSSQGWAGELFFGEGSRLTVL.

The CDR3: CASSSRVLVNEQFF. CDR3 DNA: TGTGCCAGCTCCTCAAGGGTGTTAGTCAATGAGCAGTTCTTC. The chain carries TRBV7-2 and TRBJ2-1; D remains unclear. V was shortened by 8 bases and J by 6 bases, with 17 bases between the two germline ends. This CDR3 is 14 amino acids long. Germline-derived CDR1 and CDR2 are SGHTA and FQGNSA.

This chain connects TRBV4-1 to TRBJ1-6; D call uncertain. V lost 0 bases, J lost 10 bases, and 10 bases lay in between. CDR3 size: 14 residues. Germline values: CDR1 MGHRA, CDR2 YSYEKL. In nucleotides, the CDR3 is TGCGCCAGCAGCCAAGAGGAAAAGGTGTCACCCCTCCACTTT. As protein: CASSQEEKVSPLHF.

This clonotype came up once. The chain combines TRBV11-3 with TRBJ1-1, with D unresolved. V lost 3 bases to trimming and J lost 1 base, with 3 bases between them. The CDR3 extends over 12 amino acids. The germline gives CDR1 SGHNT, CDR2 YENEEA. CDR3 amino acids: CASSFRNTEAFF. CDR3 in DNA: TGTGCCAGCAGCTTCCGGAACACTGAAGCTTTCTTT.

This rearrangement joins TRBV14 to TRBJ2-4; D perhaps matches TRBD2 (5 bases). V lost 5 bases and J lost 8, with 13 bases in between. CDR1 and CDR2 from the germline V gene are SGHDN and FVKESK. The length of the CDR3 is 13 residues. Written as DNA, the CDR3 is TGTGCCAGCAGCTCTTCGCGGGTAGACATTCAGTACTTC. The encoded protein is CASSSSRVDIQYF.

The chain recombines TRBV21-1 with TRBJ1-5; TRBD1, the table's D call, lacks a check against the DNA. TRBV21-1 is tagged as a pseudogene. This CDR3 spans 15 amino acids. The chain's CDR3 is CASVEGMGGNQPQHF. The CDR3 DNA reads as TGTGCCAGCGTCGAGGGGATGGGAGGCAATCAGCCCCAGCATTTT.

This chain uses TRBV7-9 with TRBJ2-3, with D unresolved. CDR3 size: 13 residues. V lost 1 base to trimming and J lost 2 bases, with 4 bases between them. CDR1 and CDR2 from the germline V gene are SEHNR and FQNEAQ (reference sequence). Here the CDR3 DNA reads TGTGCCAGCAGCTTAGTGATCACAGATACGCAGTATTTT. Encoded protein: CASSLVITDTQYF.

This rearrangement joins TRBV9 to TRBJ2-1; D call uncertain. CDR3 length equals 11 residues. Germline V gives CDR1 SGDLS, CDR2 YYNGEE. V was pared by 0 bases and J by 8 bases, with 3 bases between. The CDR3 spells CASSVDDEQFF. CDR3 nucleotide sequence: TGTGCCAGCAGCGTAGACGATGAGCAGTTCTTC.

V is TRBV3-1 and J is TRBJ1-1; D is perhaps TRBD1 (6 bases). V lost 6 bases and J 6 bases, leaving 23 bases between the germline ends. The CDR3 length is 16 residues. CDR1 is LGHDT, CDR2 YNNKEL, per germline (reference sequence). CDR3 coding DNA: TGTGCCAGCAGAAATTGGTTTGGGGGGGCTACGGCTGAAGCTTTCTTT. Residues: CASRNWFGGATAEAFF.

CDR3 residues: CASSLGTRSYEQYF. CDR3 DNA: TGTGCCAGCAGCTTAGGGACTAGGTCCTACGAGCAGTACTTC. The rearrangement joins TRBV7-2 to TRBJ2-7; the match to TRBD2 covers 7 bases. CDR1 and CDR2 from the germline V gene are SGHTA and FQGNSA. This CDR3 region has 14 residues. Germline trimming cut 1 base from V and 1 base from J; bases unmatched to any gene: 1.

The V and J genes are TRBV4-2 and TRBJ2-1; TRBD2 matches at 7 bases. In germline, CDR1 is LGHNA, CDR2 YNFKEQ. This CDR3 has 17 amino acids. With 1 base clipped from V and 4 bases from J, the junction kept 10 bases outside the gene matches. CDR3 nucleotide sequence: TGTGCCAGCAGCCAAGGGTTTGCGGGGGACTTTTACAATGAGCAGTTCTTC. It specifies CASSQGFAGDFYNEQFF.

CDR3 nucleotides: TGTGCCAGCAAAGACTTCACCGGGGAGCTGTTTTTT. Protein sequence: CASKDFTGELFF. The genes are TRBV2 and TRBJ2-2; D is unresolved. The V end lost 7 bases, the J end lost 4 bases, and 7 bases lay between the germline ends. The CDR3 is 12 residues long. From germline, CDR1 is SNHLY and CDR2 FYNNEI.

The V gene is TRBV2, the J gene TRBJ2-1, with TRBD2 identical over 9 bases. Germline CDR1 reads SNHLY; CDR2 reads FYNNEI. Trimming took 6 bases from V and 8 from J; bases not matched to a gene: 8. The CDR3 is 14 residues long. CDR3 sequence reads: CASRNAGGRYEQFF. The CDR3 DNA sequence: TGTGCCAGCAGGAACGCGGGGGGGCGGTATGAGCAGTTCTTC.

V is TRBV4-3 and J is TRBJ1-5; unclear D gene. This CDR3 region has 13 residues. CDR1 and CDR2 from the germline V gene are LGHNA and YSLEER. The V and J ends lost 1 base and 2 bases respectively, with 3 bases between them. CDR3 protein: CASSQVGNQPQHF. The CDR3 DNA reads TGCGCCAGCAGCCAAGTAGGCAATCAGCCCCAGCATTTT.

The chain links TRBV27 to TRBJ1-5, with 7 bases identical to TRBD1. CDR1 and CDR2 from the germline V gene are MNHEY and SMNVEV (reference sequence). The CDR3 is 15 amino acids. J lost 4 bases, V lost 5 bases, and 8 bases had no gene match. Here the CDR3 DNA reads TGTGCCAGCAGTCCCCAGGGGGGCCCTAATCAGCCCCAGCATTTT. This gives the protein CASSPQGGPNQPQHF.

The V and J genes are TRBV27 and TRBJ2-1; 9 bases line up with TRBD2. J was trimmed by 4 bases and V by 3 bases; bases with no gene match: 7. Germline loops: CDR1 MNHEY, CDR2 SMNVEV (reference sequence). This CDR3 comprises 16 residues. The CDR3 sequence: CASSFGGAGGYNEQFF. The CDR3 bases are TGTGCCAGCAGTTTTGGCGGAGCGGGGGGTTACAATGAGCAGTTCTTC.

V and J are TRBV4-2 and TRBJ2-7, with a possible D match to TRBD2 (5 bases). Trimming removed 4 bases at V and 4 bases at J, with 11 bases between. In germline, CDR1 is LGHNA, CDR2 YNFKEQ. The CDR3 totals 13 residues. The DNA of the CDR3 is TGTGCCAGCAGCCCAAGCCCGGGGTACGAGCAGTACTTC. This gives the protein CASSPSPGYEQYF.

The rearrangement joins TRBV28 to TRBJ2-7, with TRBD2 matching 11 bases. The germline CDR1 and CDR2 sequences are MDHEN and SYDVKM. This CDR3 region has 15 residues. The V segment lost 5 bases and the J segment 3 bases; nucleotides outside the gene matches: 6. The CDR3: CASSLTGTSGYEQYF. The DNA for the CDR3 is TGTGCCAGCAGTCTAACCGGGACTAGCGGCTACGAGCAGTACTTC. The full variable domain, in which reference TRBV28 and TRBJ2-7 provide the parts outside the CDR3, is DVKVTQSSRYLVKRTGEKVFLECVQDMDHENMFWYRQDPGLGLRLIYFSYDVKMKEKGDIPEGYSVSREKKERFSLILESASTNQTSMYLCASSLTGTSGYEQYFGPGTRLTVT.

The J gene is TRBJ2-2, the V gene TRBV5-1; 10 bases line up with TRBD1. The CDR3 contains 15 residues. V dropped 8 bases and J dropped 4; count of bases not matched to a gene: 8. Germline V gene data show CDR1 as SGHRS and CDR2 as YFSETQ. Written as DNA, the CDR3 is TGCGCCAGTTCACCTTGGGACAGGGGCACCGGGGAGCTGTTTTTT. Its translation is CASSPWDRGTGELFF.

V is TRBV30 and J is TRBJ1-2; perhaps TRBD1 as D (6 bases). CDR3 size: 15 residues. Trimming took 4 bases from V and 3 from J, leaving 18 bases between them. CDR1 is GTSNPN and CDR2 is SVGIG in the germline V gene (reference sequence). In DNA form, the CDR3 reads TGTGCCTGGAACGTGGGACGGGACACGGACTATGGCTACACCTTC. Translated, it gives CAWNVGRDTDYGYTF.

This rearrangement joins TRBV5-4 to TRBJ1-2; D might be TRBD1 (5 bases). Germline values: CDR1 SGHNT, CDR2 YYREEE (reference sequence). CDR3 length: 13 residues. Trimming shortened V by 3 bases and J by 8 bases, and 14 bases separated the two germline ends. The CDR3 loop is CASSSGGSEGYTF. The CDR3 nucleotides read TGTGCCAGCAGCTCTGGGGGGTCGGAGGGCTACACCTTC.

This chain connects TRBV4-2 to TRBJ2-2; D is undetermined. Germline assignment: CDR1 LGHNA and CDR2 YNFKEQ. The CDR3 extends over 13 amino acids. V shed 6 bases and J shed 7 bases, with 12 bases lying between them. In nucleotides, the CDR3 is TGTGCCAGCAGGGATAAGGGTAGCGGGGAGCTGTTTTTT. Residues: CASRDKGSGELFF.